These T cell receptor beta chains were read from a single sample in a study of graft-versus-host responses after intestinal transplantation. Their target antigens are unknown. Clones were sequenced by immunoSEQ multiplex PCR, and TCRdb holds only the in-frame ones, with some missing. The top ten clones hold around 0.57% of a sample with around 76,000 clones, about 94% of them seen once. Sequences were derived from unstimulated CD8+ T cells sorted from spleen or lymph node cells, sampled before intestinal transplant. The receptor set was obtained from a human donor who received an intestinal transplant. Each CDR3 is given with its conserved first and last residue. D genes are given only for firm matches. Expanded clones get a size class; other rows say once, few or many, or leave the size out.

>TRBJ1-1|TRBV14|-|-
CASSQDEGRGTEAFF
TGTGCCAGCAGCCAAGACGAGGGGCGGGGGACTGAAGCTTTCTTT
>TRBJ1-2|TRBV7-8|-|-
CASSYRQSFLSNYGYTF
TGTGCCAGCAGCTATCGACAGTCTTTCCTATCTAACTATGGCTACACCTTC
>TRBJ2-2|TRBV5-4|-|-
CASSHRPRDWNTGELFF
TGTGCCAGCAGCCACCGGCCCCGGGACTGGAACACCGGGGAGCTGTTTTTT
>TRBJ2-1|TRBV7-3|TRBD2|-
CASSFLAGDEQFF
TGTGCCAGCAGCTTCTTAGCGGGAGATGAGCAGTTCTTC
>TRBJ2-5|TRBV6-1|-|-
CASSLLERQETQYF
TGTGCCAGCAGTCTCCTCGAGCGACAAGAGACCCAGTACTTC
>TRBJ2-6|TRBV9|TRBD1|-
CASSAADRGFGANVLTF
TGTGCCAGCAGCGCCGCGGACAGGGGGTTCGGGGCCAACGTCCTGACTTTC
>TRBJ2-3|TRBV6-6|-|-
CASRTEDTQYF
TGTGCCAGCAGGACCGAAGATACGCAGTATTTT
>TRBJ2-6|TRBV4-2|TRBD2|-
CASSQGAAGDSGANVLTF
TGTGCCAGCAGCCAAGGGGCAGCGGGAGATTCTGGGGCCAACGTCCTGACTTTC
>TRBJ2-3|TRBV7-9|-|-
CASSLTGSPDTQYF
TGTGCCAGCAGCCTGACTGGGAGCCCAGATACGCAGTATTTT
>TRBJ1-1|TRBV7-5|-|-
CARSLVGVGTGGMNTEAFF
-
>TRBJ1-1|TRBV5-6|TRBD1|-
CASTFGTGVNTEAFF
TGTGCCAGCACCTTCGGGACAGGGGTGAACACTGAAGCTTTCTTT
>TRBJ2-7|TRBV5-5|-|-
CASSLGQEQYF
TGTGCCAGCAGCTTGGGTCAAGAGCAGTACTTC
>TRBJ2-7|TRBV5-4|-|-
CASSLGGGSYEQYF
TGTGCCAGCAGCTTAGGAGGGGGATCCTACGAGCAGTACTTC
>TRBJ1-1|TRBV4-1|-|-
CASSQAGLGMNTEAFF
TGCGCCAGCAGCCAAGCGGGGCTGGGTATGAACACTGAAGCTTTCTTT
>TRBJ2-7|TRBV7-6|-|-
CASSETLAGEQYF
TGTGCCAGCAGCGAAACGTTAGCTGGCGAGCAGTACTTC
>TRBJ2-1|TRBV4-1|TRBD2|-
CASTRGNNEQFF
TGCGCCAGCACGCGGGGGAACAATGAGCAGTTCTTC
>TRBJ2-7|TRBV6-5|-|-
CASTVAGVNEQYF
TGTGCCAGCACTGTAGCAGGGGTAAACGAGCAGTACTTC
>TRBJ2-5|TRBV27|-|-
CASTSGRDETQYF
TGTGCCAGCACCAGTGGGCGTGACGAGACCCAGTACTTC
>TRBJ2-5|TRBV27|-|-
CASSLVTGETQYF
TGTGCCAGCAGTTTAGTTACCGGGGAGACCCAGTACTTC
>TRBJ2-1|TRBV27|-|-
CASSLSRGAGNEQFF
TGTGCCAGCAGTTTGAGCCGGGGGGCGGGCAATGAGCAGTTCTTC
>TRBJ1-5|TRBV27|TRBD1|-
CASRGPTGKGNQPQHF
TGTGCCAGCAGGGGACCGACAGGGAAGGGGAATCAGCCCCAGCATTTT
>TRBJ2-1|TRBV4-1|-|-
CASSQMITRVGMNNEQFF
TGCGCCAGCAGCCAAATGATAACCAGGGTTGGAATGAACAATGAGCAGTTCTTC
>TRBJ2-1|TRBV2|-|-
CASSELLGDNEQFF
TGTGCCAGCAGTGAACTCCTCGGGGACAATGAGCAGTTCTTC
>TRBJ2-7|TRBV11-2|TRBD1|-
CASSYRQGASYEQYF
TGTGCCAGCAGCTACAGACAGGGGGCCTCCTACGAGCAGTACTTC
>TRBJ2-3|TRBV9|-|-
CASSVVLASTDTQYF
TGTGCCAGCAGCGTAGTTCTAGCGTCGACAGATACGCAGTATTTT
>TRBJ1-2|TRBV13|-|once
CASSLEQGEFSDGYTF
TGTGCCAGCAGCTTGGAACAGGGCGAATTTAGCGACGGCTACACCTTC
>TRBJ1-1|TRBV9|-|-
CASSVGGEPTEAFF
TGTGCCAGCAGCGTAGGGGGGGAGCCCACTGAAGCTTTCTTT
>TRBJ2-1|TRBV5-4|TRBD2|-
CASSLEPSGCTYNEQFF
TGTGCCAGCAGCCTCGAACCTAGCGGGTGCACCTACAATGAGCAGTTCTTC
>TRBJ2-7|TRBV6-1|TRBD1|-
CASSEALTGVAYEQYF
TGTGCCAGCAGTGAAGCCCTGACAGGGGTGGCCTACGAGCAGTACTTC
>TRBJ2-7|TRBV7-8|TRBD2|-
CASSLAGGGYEQYF
TGTGCCAGCAGCTTGGCGGGAGGAGGCTACGAGCAGTACTTC
>TRBJ2-7|TRBV15|TRBD2|-
CATSERGASYEQYF
TGTGCCACCAGCGAGCGGGGGGCTTCCTACGAGCAGTACTTC
>TRBJ1-2|TRBV7-8|TRBD1|-
CASSPGDRGTGYTF
TGTGCCAGCAGCCCGGGGGACAGGGGGACGGGCTACACCTTC
>TRBJ2-1|TRBV19|-|-
CASSFSLLSGNEQFF
TGTGCCAGTAGCTTTAGTTTATTGTCCGGAAATGAGCAGTTCTTC
>TRBJ2-1|TRBV7-9|TRBD2|-
CASRNPGLAGYNEQFF
TGTGCCAGCAGAAACCCGGGACTAGCGGGCTACAATGAGCAGTTCTTC
>TRBJ1-1|TRBV23-1|-|-
CASSPRGGHMNTEAFF
TGCGCCAGCAGTCCTCGGGGGGGGCACATGAACACTGAAGCTTTCTTT
>TRBJ2-2|TRBV7-9|-|once
CASSFYRASGRSGELFF
TGTGCCAGCAGCTTTTACCGGGCCTCCGGTAGGTCCGGGGAGCTGTTTTTT
>TRBJ2-7|TRBV5-5|-|-
CASSTLTEQYF
TGTGCCAGCAGCACCCTCACCGAGCAGTACTTC
>TRBJ2-7|TRBV5-5|-|-
CASSLRQAYEQYF
TGTGCCAGCAGCTTACGGCAGGCCTACGAGCAGTACTTC
>TRBJ1-2|TRBV13|-|-
CASSTAMGARDGYTF
TGTGCCAGCAGCACCGCAATGGGGGCGCGAGATGGCTACACCTTC
>TRBJ2-7|TRBV6-1|-|-
CASSIQGSHYEQYF
TGTGCCAGCAGTATACAGGGATCCCACTACGAGCAGTACTTC
>TRBJ2-7|TRBV15|-|-
CATSSVGRLHYEQYF
TGTGCCACCAGCAGTGTTGGGCGGCTCCACTACGAGCAGTACTTC
>TRBJ1-5|TRBV10-3|-|-
CAISQGSGAQPQHF
TGTGCCATCAGCCAAGGCAGTGGGGCTCAGCCCCAGCATTTT
>TRBJ1-6|TRBV5-4|-|-
CASSLDGVNSPLHF
TGTGCCAGCAGCTTGGACGGAGTTAATTCACCCCTCCACTTT
>TRBJ2-7|TRBV2|TRBD2|-
CASRPTSGSTYEQYF
TGTGCCAGCAGGCCGACTAGCGGGAGTACCTACGAGCAGTACTTC
>TRBJ2-3|TRBV7-6|-|-
CASSRQEAGPSTDTQYF
TGTGCCAGCTCGAGACAAGAGGCAGGACCGAGCACAGATACGCAGTATTTT
>TRBJ2-2|TRBV6-1|-|-
CASSEAYGELFF
TGTGCCAGCAGTGAAGCGTACGGGGAGCTGTTTTTT
>TRBJ2-7|TRBV27|TRBD1|-
CASSASTGTGNEQYF
TGTGCCAGCAGTGCGTCAACCGGGACAGGGAACGAGCAGTACTTC
>TRBJ2-1|TRBV5-1|TRBD2|-
CASSFGSGRGNNEQFF
TGCGCCAGCAGCTTTGGTAGCGGGAGAGGGAACAATGAGCAGTTCTTC
>TRBJ2-7|TRBV15|-|-
CATSGVLSYEQYF
TGTGCCACCAGCGGTGTACTATCCTACGAGCAGTACTTC